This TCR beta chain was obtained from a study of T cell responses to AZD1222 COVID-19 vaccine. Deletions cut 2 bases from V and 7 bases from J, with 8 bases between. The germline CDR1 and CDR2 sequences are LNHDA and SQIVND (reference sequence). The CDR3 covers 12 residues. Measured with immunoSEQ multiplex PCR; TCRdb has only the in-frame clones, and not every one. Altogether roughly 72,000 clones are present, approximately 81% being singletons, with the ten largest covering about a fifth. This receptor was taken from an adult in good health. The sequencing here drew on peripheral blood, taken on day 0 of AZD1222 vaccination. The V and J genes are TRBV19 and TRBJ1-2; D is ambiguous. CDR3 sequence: CASSIRVGGYTF. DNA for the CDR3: TGTGCCAGTAGTATAAGGGTGGGTGGCTACACCTTC. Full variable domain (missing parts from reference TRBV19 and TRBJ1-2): DGGITQSPKYLFRKEGQNVTLSCEQNLNHDAMYWYRQDPGQGLRLIYYSQIVNDFQKGDIAEGYSVSREKKESFPLTVTSAQKNPTAFYLCASSIRVGGYTFGSGTRLTVV.